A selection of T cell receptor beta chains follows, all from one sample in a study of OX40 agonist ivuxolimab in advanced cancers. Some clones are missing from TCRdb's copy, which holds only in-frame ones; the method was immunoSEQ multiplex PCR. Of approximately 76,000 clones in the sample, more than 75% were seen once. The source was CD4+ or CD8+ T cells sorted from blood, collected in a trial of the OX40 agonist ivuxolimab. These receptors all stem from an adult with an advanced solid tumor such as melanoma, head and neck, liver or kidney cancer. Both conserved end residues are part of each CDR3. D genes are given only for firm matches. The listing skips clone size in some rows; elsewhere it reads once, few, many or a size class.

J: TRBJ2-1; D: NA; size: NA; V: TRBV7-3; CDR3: CASSSSGEQFF; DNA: TGTGCCAGCAGCTCGTCTGGTGAGCAGTTCTTC
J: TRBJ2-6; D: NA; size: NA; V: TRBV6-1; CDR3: CASSGKGSGANVLTF; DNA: TGTGCCAGCAGTGGGAAGGGGTCCGGGGCCAACGTCCTGACTTTC
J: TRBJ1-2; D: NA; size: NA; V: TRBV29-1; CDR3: CSVVPGNTNYGYTF; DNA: TGCAGCGTCGTTCCAGGGAACACTAACTATGGCTACACCTTC
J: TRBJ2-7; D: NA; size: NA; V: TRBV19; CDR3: CASSNQGTSYEQYF; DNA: TGTGCCAGTAGTAACCAGGGCACTAGCTACGAGCAGTACTTC
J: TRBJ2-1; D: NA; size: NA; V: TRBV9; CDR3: CASSVGIPKNNEQFF; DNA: TGTGCCAGCAGCGTAGGGATTCCCAAGAACAATGAGCAGTTCTTC
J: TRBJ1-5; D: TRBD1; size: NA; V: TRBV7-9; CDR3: CASSLEGAGNQPQHF; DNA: TGTGCCAGCAGCTTAGAGGGGGCGGGCAATCAGCCCCAGCATTTT
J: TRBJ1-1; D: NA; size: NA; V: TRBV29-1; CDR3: CSVERHPNTEAFF; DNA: TGCAGCGTTGAACGGCATCCGAACACTGAAGCTTTCTTT
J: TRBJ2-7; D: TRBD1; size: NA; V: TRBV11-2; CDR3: CASSFLGQGIYEQYF; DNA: TGTGCCAGCAGCTTCCTGGGACAGGGGATCTACGAGCAGTACTTC
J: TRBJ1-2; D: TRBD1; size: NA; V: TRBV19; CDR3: CASRGQALDGYTF; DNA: TGTGCCAGTAGAGGACAGGCCTTGGATGGCTACACCTTC
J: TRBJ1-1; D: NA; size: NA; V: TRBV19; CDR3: CASINRGRPNTEAFF; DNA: TGTGCCAGTATCAATAGGGGCCGGCCGAACACTGAAGCTTTCTTT
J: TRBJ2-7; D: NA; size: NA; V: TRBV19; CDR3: CASSRGQSGSYEQYF; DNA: TGTGCCAGTAGTAGGGGTCAAAGCGGTTCCTACGAGCAGTACTTC
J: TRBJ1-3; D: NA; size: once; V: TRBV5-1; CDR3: CASSTGLSGNTIYF; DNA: TGCGCCAGCAGTACGGGGCTCTCTGGAAACACCATATATTTT
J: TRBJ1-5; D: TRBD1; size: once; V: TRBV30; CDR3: CAWSQPTRGGGNQPQHF; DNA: TGTGCCTGGAGCCAACCCACCAGGGGGGGAGGCAATCAGCCCCAGCATTTT
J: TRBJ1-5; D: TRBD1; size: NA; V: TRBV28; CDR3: CASSLWTGSGNQPQHF; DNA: TGTGCCAGCAGTTTATGGACAGGGTCAGGCAATCAGCCCCAGCATTTT
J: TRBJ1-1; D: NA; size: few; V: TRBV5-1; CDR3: CASSLAGTGSGITEAFF; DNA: TGCGCCAGCAGCTTGGCCGGGACCGGCTCGGGAATCACTGAAGCTTTCTTT
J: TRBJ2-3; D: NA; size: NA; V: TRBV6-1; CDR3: CASSVDGGTDTQYF; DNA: TGTGCCAGCAGTGTTGATGGCGGGACAGATACGCAGTATTTT
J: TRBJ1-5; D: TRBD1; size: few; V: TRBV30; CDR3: CAWSLGQGGQPQHF; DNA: TGTGCCTGGAGTTTAGGACAGGGAGGCCAGCCCCAGCATTTT
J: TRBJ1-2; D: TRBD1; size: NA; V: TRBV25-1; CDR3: CASKEQQGGYGYTF; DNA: TGTGCCAGCAAAGAACAACAGGGGGGCTATGGCTACACCTTC
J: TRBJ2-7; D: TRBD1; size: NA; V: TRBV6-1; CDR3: CASSLRDRDYEQYF; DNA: TGTGCCAGCAGCCTCCGGGACAGGGACTACGAGCAGTACTTC
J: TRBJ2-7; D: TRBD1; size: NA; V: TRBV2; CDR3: CASSRQGSYEQYF; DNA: TGTGCCAGCAGTCGACAGGGTTCCTACGAGCAGTACTTC
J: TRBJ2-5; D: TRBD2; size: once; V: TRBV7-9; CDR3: CASSFRTSGSGETQYF; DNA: TGTGCCAGCAGCTTCCGGACTAGCGGGAGCGGGGAGACCCAGTACTTC
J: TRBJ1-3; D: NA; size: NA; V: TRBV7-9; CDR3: CASSLAGGVSGNTIYF; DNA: TGTGCCAGCAGCTTAGCGGGAGGGGTCTCTGGAAACACCATATATTTT
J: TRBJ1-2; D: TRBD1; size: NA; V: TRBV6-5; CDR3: CASSQNRGLNYGYTF; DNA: TGTGCCAGCAGTCAGAACAGGGGACTTAACTATGGCTACACCTTC